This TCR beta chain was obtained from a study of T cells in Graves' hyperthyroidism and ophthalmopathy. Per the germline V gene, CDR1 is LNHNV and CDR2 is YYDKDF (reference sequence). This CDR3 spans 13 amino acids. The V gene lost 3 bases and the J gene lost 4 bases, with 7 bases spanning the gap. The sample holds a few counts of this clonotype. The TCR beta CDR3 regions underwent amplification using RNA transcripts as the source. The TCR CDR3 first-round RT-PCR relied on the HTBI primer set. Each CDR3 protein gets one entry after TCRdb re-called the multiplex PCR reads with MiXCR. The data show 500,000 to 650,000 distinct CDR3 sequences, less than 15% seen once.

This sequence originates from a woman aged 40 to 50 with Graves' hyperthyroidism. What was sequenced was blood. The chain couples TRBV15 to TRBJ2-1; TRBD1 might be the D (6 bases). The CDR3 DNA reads TGTGCCACCAGCAGTGGACAGTACAATGAGCAGTTCTTC. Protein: CATSSGQYNEQFF.